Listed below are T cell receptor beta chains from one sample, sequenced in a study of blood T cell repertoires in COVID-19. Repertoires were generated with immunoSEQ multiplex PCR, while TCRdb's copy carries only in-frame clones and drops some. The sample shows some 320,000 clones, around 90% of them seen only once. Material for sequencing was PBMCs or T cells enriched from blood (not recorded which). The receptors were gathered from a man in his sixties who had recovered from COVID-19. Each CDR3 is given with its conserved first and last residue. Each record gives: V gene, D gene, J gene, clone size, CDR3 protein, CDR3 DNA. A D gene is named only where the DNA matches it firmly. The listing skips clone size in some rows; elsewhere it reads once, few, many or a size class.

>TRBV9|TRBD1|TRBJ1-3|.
CASSVDRASGNTIYF
TGTGCCAGCAGCGTCGACAGGGCCTCTGGAAACACCATATATTTT
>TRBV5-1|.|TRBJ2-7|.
CASSLRQGGEQYF
TGCGCCAGCAGCTTGAGACAGGGAGGCGAGCAGTACTTC
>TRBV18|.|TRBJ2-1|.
CASSPYRVPYNEQFF
TGTGCCAGCTCGCCTTACAGGGTCCCCTACAATGAGCAGTTCTTC
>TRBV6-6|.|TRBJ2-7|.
CASSSYPDTYEQYF
TGTGCCAGCAGTTCCTACCCCGACACTTACGAGCAGTACTTC
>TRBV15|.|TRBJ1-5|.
CATSRVAGTNQPQHF
TGTGCCACCAGCAGAGTGGCGGGGACCAATCAGCCCCAGCATTTT
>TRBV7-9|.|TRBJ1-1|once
CASSLGQVTHSSDSTEAFF
TGTGCCAGCAGCTTAGGACAGGTGACACACTCATCCGATAGCACTGAAGCTTTCTTT
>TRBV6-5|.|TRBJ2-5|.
CASSLTELQETQYF
TGTGCCAGCAGCCTCACCGAACTCCAAGAGACCCAGTACTTC
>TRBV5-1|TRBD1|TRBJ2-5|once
CASSWAQGARETQYF
TGCGCCAGCAGCTGGGCACAGGGGGCGCGAGAGACCCAGTACTTC
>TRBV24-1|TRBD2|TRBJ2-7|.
CATSDPRTSGYEQYF
TGTGCCACCAGTGATCCCCGGACTAGCGGTTACGAGCAGTACTTC
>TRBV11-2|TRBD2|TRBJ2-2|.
CASSSQREGSTGELFF
TGTGCCAGCAGCTCCCAGCGGGAGGGTAGCACCGGGGAGCTGTTTTTT
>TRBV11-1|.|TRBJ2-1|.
CASSSRDSLSYNEQFF
TGTGCCAGCAGCTCCCGGGACTCCCTTTCCTACAATGAGCAGTTCTTC
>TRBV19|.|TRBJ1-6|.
CASSVDLGDSPLHF
TGTGCCAGTAGTGTCGACCTAGGGGATTCACCCCTCCACTTT
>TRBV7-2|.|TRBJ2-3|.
CASSLVSQGAEADTQYF
TGTGCCAGCAGCTTAGTCTCACAGGGTGCGGAGGCAGATACGCAGTATTTT
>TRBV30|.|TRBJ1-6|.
CAWSVLGSYNSPLHF
TGTGCCTGGAGTGTACTTGGCTCCTATAATTCACCCCTCCACTTT
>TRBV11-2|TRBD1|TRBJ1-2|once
CASKTGGFGYTF
TGTGCCAGCAAGACAGGGGGCTTTGGCTACACCTTC
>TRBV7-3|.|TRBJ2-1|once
CASSVSRDYNEQFF
TGTGCCAGCAGCGTAAGCCGGGACTACAATGAGCAGTTCTTC
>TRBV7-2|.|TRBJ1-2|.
CASSRAATNYGYTF
TGTGCCAGCAGCCGCGCGGCAACGAACTATGGCTACACCTTC
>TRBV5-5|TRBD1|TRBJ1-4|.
CASSDPGQGREKLFF
TGTGCCAGCAGCGATCCGGGACAGGGTCGTGAAAAACTGTTTTTT
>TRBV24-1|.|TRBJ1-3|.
CATSDPRQLGNTIYF
TGTGCCACCAGTGACCCTCGACAGCTAGGAAACACCATATATTTT
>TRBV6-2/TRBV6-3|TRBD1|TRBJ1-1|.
CASTPGTGGGTEAFF
TGTGCCAGCACCCCCGGGACAGGGGGAGGCACTGAAGCTTTCTTT
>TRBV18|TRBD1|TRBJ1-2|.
CASSPPGQGSGYTF
TGTGCCAGCTCACCACCGGGACAGGGGTCCGGCTACACCTTC
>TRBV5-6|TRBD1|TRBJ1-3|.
CASSLALGTGAGNTIYF
TGTGCCAGCAGCTTGGCGTTGGGGACAGGGGCTGGAAACACCATATATTTT
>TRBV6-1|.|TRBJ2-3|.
CASSEGGIVTQYF
TGTGCCAGCAGTGAAGGAGGGATAGTTACGCAGTATTTT
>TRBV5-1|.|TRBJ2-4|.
CASSLGTGLVIQYF
TGCGCCAGCAGCTTGGGAACAGGGTTGGTCATTCAGTACTTC
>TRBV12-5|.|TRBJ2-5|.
CASGFSGQETQYF
TGTGCTAGTGGTTTTAGTGGCCAAGAGACCCAGTACTTC
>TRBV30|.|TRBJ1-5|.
CAWSWRGGYQPQHF
TGTGCCTGGAGTTGGAGGGGTGGGTATCAGCCCCAGCATTTT
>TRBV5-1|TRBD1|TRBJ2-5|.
CASSEGDRETQYF
TGCGCCAGCAGCGAGGGGGACAGAGAGACCCAGTACTTC
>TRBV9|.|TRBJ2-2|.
CASKGAAGTGELFF
TGTGCCAGCAAAGGGGCAGCCGGGACCGGGGAGCTGTTTTTT
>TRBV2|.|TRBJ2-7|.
CASSDTGVSYEQYF
TGTGCCAGCAGTGACACGGGGGTTTCCTACGAGCAGTACTTC
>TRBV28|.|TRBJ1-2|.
CASSFSGDGYTF
TGTGCCAGCAGTTTTTCGGGGGATGGCTACACCTTC
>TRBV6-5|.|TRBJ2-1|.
CASRSGQASLNEQFF
TGTGCCAGCAGATCAGGGCAGGCCAGTCTCAATGAGCAGTTCTTC
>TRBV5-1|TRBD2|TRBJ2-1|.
CASSSLLGGRGNEQFF
TGCGCCAGCAGCTCCCTCCTGGGCGGGAGAGGCAATGAGCAGTTCTTC
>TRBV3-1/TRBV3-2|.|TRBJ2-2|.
CASTMRTGELFF
TGTGCCAGCACGATGCGAACCGGGGAGCTGTTTTTT
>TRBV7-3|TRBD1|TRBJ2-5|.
CASSAGTGGETQYF
TGTGCCAGCAGCGCCGGGACAGGGGGGGAGACCCAGTACTTC
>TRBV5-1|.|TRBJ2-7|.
CASSLSILGVPPVEKQYF
TGCGCCAGCAGCTTGTCCATACTCGGGGTACCTCCGGTAGAAAAGCAGTACTTC
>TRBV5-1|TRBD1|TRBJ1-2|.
CASSLVQGSYGYTF
TGCGCCAGCAGCTTGGTACAGGGGTCCTATGGCTACACCTTC
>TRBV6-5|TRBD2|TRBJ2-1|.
CASSSRGLGYNEQFF
TGTGCCAGCAGTTCCCGGGGACTAGGCTACAATGAGCAGTTCTTC
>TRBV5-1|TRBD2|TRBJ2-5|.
CASSFGLAGEETQYF
TGCGCCAGCAGCTTTGGACTAGCGGGAGAGGAGACCCAGTACTTC
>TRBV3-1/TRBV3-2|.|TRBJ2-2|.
CASSQVNGELFF
TGTGCCAGCAGCCAAGTTAACGGGGAGCTGTTTTTT
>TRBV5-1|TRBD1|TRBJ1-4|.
CASSSGTGQEKLFF
TGCGCCAGCAGCTCCGGGACAGGGCAAGAAAAACTGTTTTTT
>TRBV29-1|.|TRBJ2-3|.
CSVEVVRASTDTQYF
TGCAGCGTTGAGGTGGTCAGGGCAAGCACAGATACGCAGTATTTT